This TCR beta chain emerged from a study of cytomegalovirus exposure and HLA in healthy donors. Primers: 60 Vbeta forward and 13 Jbeta reverse. Authors' methods: Later work found around 80 million unique TCR beta chains, with roughly 11 million shared. Profiling relied on immunoSEQ multiplex PCR, and the TCRdb table lists in-frame clones only, not all of them. The D gene and trimming were derived from the DNA, and the V and J assignments and clone size from that table. The sample records about 130,000 clones, roughly 69% being singletons. The germline V gene has CDR1 SGHNT and CDR2 YYREEE (reference sequence). The CDR3 extends over 15 amino acids. Trimming pared 2 bases from V and 2 bases from J, leaving 13 bases between. A note on this clone: The antigen remains unidentified.

Notes on the study in general: There was a cluster of highly shared sequence variants that was likely a sequencing artifact. A reported reduction in N-insertions relative to the approximately 640-donor mean was seen in an Asian-associated ancestry cluster in a later analysis. Later analysis associated a missense DCLRE1C variant with TCR beta V- and J-gene trimming.

This chain links TRBV5-4 with TRBJ1-1; D remains unclear. Sequences were obtained from PBMCs. The receptor was isolated from a human donor in good health. This chain's CDR3 is CASSLPAGKNTEAFF. CDR3 in DNA: TGTGCCAGCAGCTTACCAGCGGGGAAAAACACTGAAGCTTTCTTT.